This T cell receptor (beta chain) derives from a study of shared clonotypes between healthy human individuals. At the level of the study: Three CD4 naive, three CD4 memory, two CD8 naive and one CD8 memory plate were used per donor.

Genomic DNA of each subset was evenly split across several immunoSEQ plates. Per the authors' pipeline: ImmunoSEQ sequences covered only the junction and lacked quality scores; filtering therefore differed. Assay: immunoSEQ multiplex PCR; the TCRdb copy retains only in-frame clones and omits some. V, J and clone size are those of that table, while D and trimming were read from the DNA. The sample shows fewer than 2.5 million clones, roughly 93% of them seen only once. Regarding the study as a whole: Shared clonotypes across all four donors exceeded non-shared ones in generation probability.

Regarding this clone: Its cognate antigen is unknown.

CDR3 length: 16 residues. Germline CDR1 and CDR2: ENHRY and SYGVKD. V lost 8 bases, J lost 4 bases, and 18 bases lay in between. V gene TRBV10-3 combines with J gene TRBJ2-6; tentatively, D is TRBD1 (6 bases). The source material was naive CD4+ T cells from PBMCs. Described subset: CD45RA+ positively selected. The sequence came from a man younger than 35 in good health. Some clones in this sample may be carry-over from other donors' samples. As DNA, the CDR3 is TGTGCCATCCGGGACATGATGACCGTGGGGGCCAACGTCCTGACTTTC. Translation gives CAIRDMMTVGANVLTF.